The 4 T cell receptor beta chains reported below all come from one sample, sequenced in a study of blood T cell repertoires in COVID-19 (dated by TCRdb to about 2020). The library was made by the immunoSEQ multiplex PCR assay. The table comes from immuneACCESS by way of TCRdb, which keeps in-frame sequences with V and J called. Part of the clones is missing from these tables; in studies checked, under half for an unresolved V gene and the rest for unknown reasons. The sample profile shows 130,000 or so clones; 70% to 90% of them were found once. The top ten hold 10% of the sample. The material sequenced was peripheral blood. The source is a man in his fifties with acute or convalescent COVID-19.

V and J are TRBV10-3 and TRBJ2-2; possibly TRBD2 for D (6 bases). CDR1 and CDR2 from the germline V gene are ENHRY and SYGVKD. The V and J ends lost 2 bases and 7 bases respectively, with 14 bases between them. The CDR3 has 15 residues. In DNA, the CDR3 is TGTGCCATCAGTGAGGGGGGTACCGGGAGCGGGGAGCTGTTTTTT. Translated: CAISEGGTGSGELFF.

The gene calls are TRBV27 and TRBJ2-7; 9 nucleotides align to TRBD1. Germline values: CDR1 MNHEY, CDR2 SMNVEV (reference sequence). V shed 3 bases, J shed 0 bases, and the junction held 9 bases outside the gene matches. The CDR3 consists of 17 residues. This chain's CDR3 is CASSFSGTGSYSYEQYF. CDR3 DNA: TGTGCCAGCAGTTTCTCCGGGACAGGGTCTTACTCCTACGAGCAGTACTTC.

CDR3: CASSFLAGGTTGELFF. The CDR3 nucleotides read TGCGCCAGCAGCTTCTTAGCGGGGGGGACCACCGGGGAGCTGTTTTTT. The chain is built from TRBV5-1 and TRBJ2-2; TRBD2 matches at 11 bases. The CDR3 runs 16 residues. Germline CDR1 reads SGHRS; CDR2 reads YFSETQ. V was pared by 2 bases and J by 4 bases, with 4 bases of the junction left unmatched.

CDR3 amino acids: CASSSWEQGNEKLFF. The CDR3 region has the DNA TGTGCCAGCAGCTCCTGGGAACAGGGGAATGAAAAACTGTTTTTT. The chain joins TRBV5-4 to TRBJ1-4, with TRBD1 matching 7 bases. The CDR3 runs 15 residues. With 3 bases clipped from V and 5 bases from J, the junction kept 7 bases outside the gene matches. Germline CDR1 reads SGHNT; CDR2 reads YYREEE (reference sequence).